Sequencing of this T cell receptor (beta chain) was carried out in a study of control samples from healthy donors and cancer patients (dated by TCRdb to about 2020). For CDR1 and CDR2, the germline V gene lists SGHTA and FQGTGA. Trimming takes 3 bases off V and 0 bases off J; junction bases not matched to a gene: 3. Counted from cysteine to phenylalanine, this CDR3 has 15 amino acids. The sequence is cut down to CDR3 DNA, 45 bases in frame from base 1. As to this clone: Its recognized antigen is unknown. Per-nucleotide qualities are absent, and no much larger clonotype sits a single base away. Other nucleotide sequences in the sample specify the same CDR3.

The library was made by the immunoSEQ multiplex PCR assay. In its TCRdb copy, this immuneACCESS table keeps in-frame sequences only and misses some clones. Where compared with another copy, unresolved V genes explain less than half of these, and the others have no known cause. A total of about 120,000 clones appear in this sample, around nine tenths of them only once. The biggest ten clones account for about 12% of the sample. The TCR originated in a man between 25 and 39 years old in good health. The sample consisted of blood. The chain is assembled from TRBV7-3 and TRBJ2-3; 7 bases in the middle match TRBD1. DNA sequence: TGTGCCAGCAGCTTGTCAGGGGGAAGCACAGATACGCAGTATTTT. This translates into CASSLSGGSTDTQYF.